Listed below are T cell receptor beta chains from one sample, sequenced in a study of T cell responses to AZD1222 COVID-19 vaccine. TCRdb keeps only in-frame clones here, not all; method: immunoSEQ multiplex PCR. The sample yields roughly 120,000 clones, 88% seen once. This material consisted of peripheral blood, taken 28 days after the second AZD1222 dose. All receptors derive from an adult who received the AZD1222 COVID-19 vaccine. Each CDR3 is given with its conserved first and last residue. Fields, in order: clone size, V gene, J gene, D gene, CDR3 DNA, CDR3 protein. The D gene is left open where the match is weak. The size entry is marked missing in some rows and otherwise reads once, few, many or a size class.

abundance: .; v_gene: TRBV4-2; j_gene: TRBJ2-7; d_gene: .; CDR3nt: TGTGCCAGCAGCCAAGAGATGGGGAGTGACTCCTACGAGCAGTACTTC; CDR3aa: CASSQEMGSDSYEQYF
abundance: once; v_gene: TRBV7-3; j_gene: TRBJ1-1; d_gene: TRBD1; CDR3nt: TGTGCCAGCAGCATGGGACAGGGGAACACTGAAGCTTTCTTT; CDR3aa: CASSMGQGNTEAFF
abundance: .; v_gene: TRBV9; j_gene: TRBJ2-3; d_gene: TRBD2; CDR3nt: TGTGCCAGCAGCCTTACTAGCGGGGGGGCCCCAGATACGCAGTATTTT; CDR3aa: CASSLTSGGAPDTQYF
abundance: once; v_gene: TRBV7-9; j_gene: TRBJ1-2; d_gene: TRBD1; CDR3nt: TGTGCCAGCAGCTTAGTATCCGGGACAGGGATTAACTATGGCTACACCTTC; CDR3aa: CASSLVSGTGINYGYTF
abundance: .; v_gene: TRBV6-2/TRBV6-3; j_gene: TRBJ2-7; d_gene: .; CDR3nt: TGTGCCAGCAGTTATACCCGACCCCAGGGTTCAGTGACCTCCTACGAGCAGTACTTC; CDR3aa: CASSYTRPQGSVTSYEQYF
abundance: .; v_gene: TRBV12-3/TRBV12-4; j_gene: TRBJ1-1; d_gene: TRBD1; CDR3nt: TGTGCCAGCAGTTCGGGACAGCAAGCTTTCTTT; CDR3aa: CASSSGQQAFF
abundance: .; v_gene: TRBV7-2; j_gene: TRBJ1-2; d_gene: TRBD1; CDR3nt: TGTGCCAGCAGCTTAGTCCCCGGGACAGGGTTTGGCTACACCTTC; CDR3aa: CASSLVPGTGFGYTF
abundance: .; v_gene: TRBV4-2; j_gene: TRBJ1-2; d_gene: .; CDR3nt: TGTGCCAGCAGCCAAGATCTTGGCTTCAAGAGCTATGGCTACACCTTC; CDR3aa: CASSQDLGFKSYGYTF
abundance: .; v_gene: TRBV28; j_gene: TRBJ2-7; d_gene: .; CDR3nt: TGTGCCAGCAGTTTACCAGGAGGGGGCGGGAGGTCCTACGAGCAGTACTTC; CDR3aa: CASSLPGGGGRSYEQYF
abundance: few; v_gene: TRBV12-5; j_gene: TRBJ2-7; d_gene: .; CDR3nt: TGTGCTAGTGGTTTTCCTCTGGGGAGCTCCTACGAGCAGTACTTC; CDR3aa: CASGFPLGSSYEQYF
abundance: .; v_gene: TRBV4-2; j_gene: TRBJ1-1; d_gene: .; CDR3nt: TGTGCCAGCAGCCAAGAGTGGCAAGCTTTCTTT; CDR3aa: CASSQEWQAFF
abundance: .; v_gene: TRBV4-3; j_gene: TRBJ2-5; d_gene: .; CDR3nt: TGCGCCAGCAGCCAAGATTTGACACACCAAGAGACCCAGTACTTC; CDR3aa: CASSQDLTHQETQYF
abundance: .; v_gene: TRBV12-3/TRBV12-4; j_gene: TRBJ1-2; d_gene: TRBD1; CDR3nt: TGTGCCAGCAGGACCGACAGGGTTGGTGGCTACACCTTC; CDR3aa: CASRTDRVGGYTF
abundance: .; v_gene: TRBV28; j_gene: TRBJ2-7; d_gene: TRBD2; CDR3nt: TGTGCCAGCAGTCGTAGCGGGAGAAGCTACGAGCAGTACTTC; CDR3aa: CASSRSGRSYEQYF
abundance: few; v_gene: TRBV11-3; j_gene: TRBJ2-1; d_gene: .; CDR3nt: TGTGCCAGCAGCAGGGGGGGCGGTGAGCAGTTCTTC; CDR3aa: CASSRGGGEQFF
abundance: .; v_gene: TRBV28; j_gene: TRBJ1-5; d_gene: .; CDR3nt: TGTGCCAGCGGACGGAGGGCAGGGAATAGCAATCAGCCCCAGCATTTT; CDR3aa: CASGRRAGNSNQPQHF
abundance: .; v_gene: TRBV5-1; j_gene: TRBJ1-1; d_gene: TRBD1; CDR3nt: TGCGCCAGCAGCTTGGATACCTCCGGGACAGGGAGACGAGCTTTCTTT; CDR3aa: CASSLDTSGTGRRAFF
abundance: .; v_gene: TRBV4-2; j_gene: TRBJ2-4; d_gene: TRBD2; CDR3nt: TGTGCCAGCAGCCAAGAGTCCCAAGCGGGGGGGCTTCGTCAGTACTTC; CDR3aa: CASSQESQAGGLRQYF
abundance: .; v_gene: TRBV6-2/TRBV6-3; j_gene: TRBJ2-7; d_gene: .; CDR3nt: TGTGCCAGCAGTTACAGTACACCCTACGAGCAGTACTTC; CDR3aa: CASSYSTPYEQYF
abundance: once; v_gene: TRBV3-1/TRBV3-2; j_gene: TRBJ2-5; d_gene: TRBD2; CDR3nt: TGTGCCAGCAGCCAAGTACTAGCGGGAGCGGGAGAGACCCAGTACTTC; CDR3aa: CASSQVLAGAGETQYF
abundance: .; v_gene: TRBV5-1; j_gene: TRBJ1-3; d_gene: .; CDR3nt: TGCGCCAGCAGCTTGGGGACCCAAGGAAGCTCTGGAAACACCATATATTTT; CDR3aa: CASSLGTQGSSGNTIYF
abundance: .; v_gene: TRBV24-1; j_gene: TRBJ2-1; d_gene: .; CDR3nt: TGTGCCACCAGTGGGGCGAGGGCAGATGACAATGAGCAGTTCTTC; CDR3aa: CATSGARADDNEQFF
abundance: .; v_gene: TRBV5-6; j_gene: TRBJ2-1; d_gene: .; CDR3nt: TGTGCCAGCAGCCATTCTGGAGGGCTAAACAATGAGCAGTTCTTC; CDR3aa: CASSHSGGLNNEQFF
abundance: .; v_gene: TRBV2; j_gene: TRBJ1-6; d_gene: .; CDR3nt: TGTGCCAGCATCGGGGGGGGTTATTCACCCCTCCACTTT; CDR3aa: CASIGGGYSPLHF
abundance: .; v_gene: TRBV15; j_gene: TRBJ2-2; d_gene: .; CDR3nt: TGTGCCACCAGCAGAGAGATGGCTGGGGGGCAAGGCGGGGAGCTGTTTTTT; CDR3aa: CATSREMAGGQGGELFF
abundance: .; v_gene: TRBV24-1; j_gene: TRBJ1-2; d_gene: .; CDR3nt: TGTGCCACCAGTGATTTCCGGGGTGGCTACACCTTC; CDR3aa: CATSDFRGGYTF
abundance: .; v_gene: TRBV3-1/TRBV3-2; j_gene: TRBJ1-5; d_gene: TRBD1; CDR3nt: TGTGCCAGCAGCCAGGGGACAGGAAATCAGCCCCAGCATTTT; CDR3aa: CASSQGTGNQPQHF
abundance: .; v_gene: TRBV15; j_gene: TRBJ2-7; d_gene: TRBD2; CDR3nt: TGTGCCACAAGGAGGGAGGGCTTATCCTACGAGCAGTACTTC; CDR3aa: CATRREGLSYEQYF
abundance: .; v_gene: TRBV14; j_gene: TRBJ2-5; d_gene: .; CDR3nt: TGTGCCAGCAGCCCTCGGACCCTGGGGGAAGAGACCCAGTACTTC; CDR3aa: CASSPRTLGEETQYF
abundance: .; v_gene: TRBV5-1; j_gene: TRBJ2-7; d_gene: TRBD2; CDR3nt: TGCGCCACACGCCAGGGACTAGCGGGTACCGAGCAGTACTTC; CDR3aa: CATRQGLAGTEQYF
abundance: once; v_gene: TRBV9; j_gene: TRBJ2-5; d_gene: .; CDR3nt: TGTGCCAGCAGCGTAACAGGGTTCGGCCGAGGGGATAACCAAGAGACCCAGTACTTC; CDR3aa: CASSVTGFGRGDNQETQYF
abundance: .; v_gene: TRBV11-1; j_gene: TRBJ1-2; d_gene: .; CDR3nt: TGTGCCAGCAGCTTCACAGGGCGGTATGGTTACACCTTC; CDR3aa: CASSFTGRYGYTF
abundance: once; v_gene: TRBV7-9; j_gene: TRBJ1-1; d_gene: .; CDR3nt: TGTGCCAGCAGATTACTAGGGGGACCTGAAGCTTTCTTT; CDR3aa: CASRLLGGPEAFF
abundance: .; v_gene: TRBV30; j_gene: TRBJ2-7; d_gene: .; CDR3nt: TGTGCCTGGAGTGGGGTAGGAATCTACGAGCAGTACTTC; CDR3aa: CAWSGVGIYEQYF